This T cell receptor beta chain is drawn from a study of shared clonotypes between healthy human individuals. Study-level information: For every donor, three CD4 naive, three CD4 memory, two CD8 naive and one CD8 memory plates were used. General study results and limits: Naive CD4 clonotype sharing across several donors was 5% to 6%.

The data were produced by immunoSEQ multiplex PCR, yet TCRdb's version contains in-frame clones alone and is incomplete. This sample carries about 960,000 clones, 60% to 85% of them seen once, and the ten largest clones take roughly 1.5%. This clone has more than one count but fewer than ten. Its antigen is not identified. J was trimmed by 2 bases and V by 5 bases; bases with no gene match: 7. Germline assignment: CDR1 PRHDT and CDR2 FYEKMQ (reference sequence). The CDR3 loop spans 15 amino acids. The sequenced sample was memory CD4+ T cells sorted from blood. Described subset: CD45RA-negative fraction. The chain has TRBV13 and TRBJ1-2, with 8 bases matching TRBD1. The sequence came from a man younger than 35 in good health. CDR3 amino acids: CASSPRQGPNYGYTF. Written as DNA, the CDR3 is TGTGCCAGCAGCCCTAGACAGGGGCCGAACTATGGCTACACCTTC.